The text below deals with one T cell receptor beta chain. These data are taken from a study of shared clonotypes between healthy human individuals. Naive CD8 cells comprised CD45RO-negative, CCR7-positively selected cells, excluding terminally differentiated effector memory CD45RA+ cells. Assay: immunoSEQ multiplex PCR; the TCRdb copy retains only in-frame clones and omits some. Of roughly 590,000 clones in the sample, 95% to 96% were seen once. Germline V gene data show CDR1 as MNHEY and CDR2 as SMNVEV (reference sequence). The trim removed 8 bases at V and 2 bases at J, leaving 10 bases unmatched. The CDR3 is 15 amino acids.

This TCR came from a woman aged 25-40 years in good health. Input material: naive CD8+ T cells sorted from blood. The V and J genes are TRBV27 and TRBJ2-7; TRBD2 aligns across 9 bases. In DNA form, the CDR3 reads TGTGCCAGCTGCCCTGCCGCGGGAGGGCCCTACGAGCAGTACTTC. Translated: CASCPAAGGPYEQYF.